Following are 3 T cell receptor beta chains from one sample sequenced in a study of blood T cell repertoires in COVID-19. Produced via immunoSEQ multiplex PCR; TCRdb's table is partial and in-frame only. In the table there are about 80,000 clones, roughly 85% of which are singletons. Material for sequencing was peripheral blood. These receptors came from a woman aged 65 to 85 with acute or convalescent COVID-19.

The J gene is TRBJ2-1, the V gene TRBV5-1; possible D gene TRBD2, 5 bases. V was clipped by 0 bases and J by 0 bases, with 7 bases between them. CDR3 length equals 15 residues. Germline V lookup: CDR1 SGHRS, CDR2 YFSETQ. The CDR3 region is CASSLELASYNEQFF. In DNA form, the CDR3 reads TGCGCCAGCAGCTTGGAGCTAGCCTCCTACAATGAGCAGTTCTTC. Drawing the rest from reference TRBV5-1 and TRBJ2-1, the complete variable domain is KAGVTQTPRYLIKTRGQQVTLSCSPISGHRSVSWYQQTPGQGLQFLFEYFSETQRNKGNFPGRFSGRQFSNSRSEMNVSTLELGDSALYLCASSLELASYNEQFFGPGTRLTVL.

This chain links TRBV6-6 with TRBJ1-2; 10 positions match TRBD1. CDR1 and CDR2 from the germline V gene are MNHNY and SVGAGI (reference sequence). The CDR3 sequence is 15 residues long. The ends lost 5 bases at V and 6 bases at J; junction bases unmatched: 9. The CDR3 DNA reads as TGTGCCAGCAGTGATCCGGGACAGGGGACGGATGGCTACACCTTC. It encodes CASSDPGQGTDGYTF.

CDR3 residues: CASSNARGVNEKLFF. In nucleotides, the CDR3 is TGTGCCAGCAGCAACGCCAGGGGGGTGAATGAAAAACTGTTTTTT. The chain is built from TRBV7-9 and TRBJ1-4, with TRBD1 matching 7 bases. CDR3 length: 15 amino acids. With 5 bases clipped from V and 5 bases from J, the junction kept 8 bases outside the gene matches. Germline CDR1 reads SEHNR; CDR2 reads FQNEAQ (reference sequence).